This record covers a single T cell receptor beta chain. This specimen comes from a study of OX40 agonist ivuxolimab in advanced cancers. The CDR3 is 15 residues long. V dropped 4 bases and J dropped 4; count of bases not matched to a gene: 7. The germline V gene has CDR1 SGHTS and CDR2 YDEGEE. Sequencing used immunoSEQ multiplex PCR; TCRdb keeps in-frame clones, though not all of them. The sample holds 100,000 to 130,000 clones; approximately 90% are singletons and the top ten take 1% to 1.5%. The sample in question was CD4+ or CD8+ T cells sorted from blood, obtained in a trial of the OX40 agonist ivuxolimab. The receptor comes from an adult with an advanced solid tumor such as melanoma, head and neck, liver or kidney cancer. The rearrangement links TRBV5-8 to TRBJ1-1; 10 bases fit TRBD1. CDR3 sequence reads: CASSLPGTGATEAFF. The CDR3 DNA reads as TGTGCCAGCAGCCTCCCGGGGACAGGGGCCACTGAAGCTTTCTTT.